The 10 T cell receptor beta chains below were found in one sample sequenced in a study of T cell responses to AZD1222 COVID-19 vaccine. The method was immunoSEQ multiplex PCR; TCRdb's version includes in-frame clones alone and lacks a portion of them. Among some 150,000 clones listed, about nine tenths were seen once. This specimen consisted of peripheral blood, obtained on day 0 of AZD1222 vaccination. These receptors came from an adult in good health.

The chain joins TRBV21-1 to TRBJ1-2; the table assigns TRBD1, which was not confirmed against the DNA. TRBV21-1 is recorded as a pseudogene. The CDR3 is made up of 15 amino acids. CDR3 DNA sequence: TGTGCCAGCAGTCCGGGACAGGGAAGGTTGGATGGCTACACCTTC. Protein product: CASSPGQGRLDGYTF.

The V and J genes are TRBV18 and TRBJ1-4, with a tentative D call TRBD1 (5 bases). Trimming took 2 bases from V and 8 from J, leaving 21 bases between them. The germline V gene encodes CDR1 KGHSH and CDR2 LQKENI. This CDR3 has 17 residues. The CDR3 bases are TGTGCCAGCTCACCAGGATCACGGACAATGACTTTAGAAAAACTGTTTTTT. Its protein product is CASSPGSRTMTLEKLFF. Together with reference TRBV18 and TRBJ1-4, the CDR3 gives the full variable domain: NAGVMQNPRHLVRRRGQEARLRCSPMKGHSHVYWYRQLPEEGLKFMVYLQKENIIDESGMPKERFSAEFPKEGPSILRIQQVVRGDSAAYFCASSPGSRTMTLEKLFFGSGTQLSVL.

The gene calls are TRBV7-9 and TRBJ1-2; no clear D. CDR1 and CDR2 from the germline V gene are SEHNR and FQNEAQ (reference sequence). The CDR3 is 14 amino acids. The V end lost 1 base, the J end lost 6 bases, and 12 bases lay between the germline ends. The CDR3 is CASSLDRQPNGYTF. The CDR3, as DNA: TGTGCCAGCAGCTTAGATCGGCAGCCAAATGGCTACACCTTC.

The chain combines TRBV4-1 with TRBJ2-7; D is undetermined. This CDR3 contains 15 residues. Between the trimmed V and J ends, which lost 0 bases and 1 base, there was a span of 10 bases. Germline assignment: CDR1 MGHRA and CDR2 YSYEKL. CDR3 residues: CASSQERVPSYEQYF. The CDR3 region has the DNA TGCGCCAGCAGCCAAGAAAGAGTTCCGTCCTACGAGCAGTACTTC.

CDR3 DNA sequence: TGTGCCAGCAAGTTACTCGATGGCTACGAGCAGTACTTC. This codes for CASKLLDGYEQYF. The chain links TRBV6-5 to TRBJ2-7; D gene ambiguous. CDR1 and CDR2 from the germline V gene are MNHEY and SVGAGI. V was shortened by 7 bases and J by 3 bases, with 13 bases between the two germline ends. This CDR3 comprises 13 residues.

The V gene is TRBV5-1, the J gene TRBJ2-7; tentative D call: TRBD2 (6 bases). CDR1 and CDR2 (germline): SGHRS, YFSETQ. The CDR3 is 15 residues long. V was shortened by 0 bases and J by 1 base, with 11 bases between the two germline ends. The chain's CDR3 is CASSLVEGRSYEQYF. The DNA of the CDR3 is TGCGCCAGCAGCTTGGTAGAGGGGAGGTCCTACGAGCAGTACTTC.

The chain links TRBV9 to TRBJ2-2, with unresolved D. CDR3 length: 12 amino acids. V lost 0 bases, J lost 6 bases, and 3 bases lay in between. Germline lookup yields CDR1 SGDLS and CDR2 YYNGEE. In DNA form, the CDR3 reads TGTGCCAGCAGCGTAGTGTCCGGGGAGCTGTTTTTT. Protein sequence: CASSVVSGELFF.

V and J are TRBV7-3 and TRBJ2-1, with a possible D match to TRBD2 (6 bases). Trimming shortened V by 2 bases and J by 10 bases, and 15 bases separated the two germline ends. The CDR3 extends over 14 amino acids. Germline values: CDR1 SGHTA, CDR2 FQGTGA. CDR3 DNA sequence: TGTGCCAGCAGCTTACTAGGAGGGAGTGACGAGCAGTTCTTC. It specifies CASSLLGGSDEQFF.

CDR3 coding DNA: TGTGCCAGCAGCGAGTCAGGGGGCAATCAGCCCCAGCATTTT. It translates to CASSESGGNQPQHF. The chain employs TRBV7-9 and TRBJ1-5, with D perhaps matching TRBD1 (6 bases). V was clipped by 5 bases and J by 2 bases, with 10 bases between them. CDR1 and CDR2 from the germline V gene are SEHNR and FQNEAQ (reference sequence). The CDR3 sequence is 14 residues long.

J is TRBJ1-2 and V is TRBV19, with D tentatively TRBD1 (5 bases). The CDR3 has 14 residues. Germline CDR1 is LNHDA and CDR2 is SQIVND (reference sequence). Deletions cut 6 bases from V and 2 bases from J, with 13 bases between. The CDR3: CASSDPGTNYGYTF. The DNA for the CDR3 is TGTGCCAGTAGCGATCCCGGGACGAACTATGGCTACACCTTC.